The rows below give T cell receptor beta chains drawn from one sample of a study of human T cells and chemical hapten exposure. MiXCR was run by TCRdb on the RACE reads, yielding one entry per CDR3 protein. The sample holds 84,000 or so distinct CDR3 sequences, 10% to 13% seen once. The sample consisted of whole blood, taken in connection with sensitization to the hapten diphenylcyclopropenone (DPC). The receptors were sampled from a woman aged 25 to 45 with alopecia areata. Some clones in this sample may be carry-over from other donors' samples. Each CDR3 is given with its conserved first and last residue. The order of the fields is clone size, V gene, CDR3 length, D gene, J gene, CDR3 protein, CDR3 DNA. A D gene is named only where the DNA matches it firmly. Some rows have no size entry. The others give once, few or many, or a class for an expanded clone.

size: many
V: TRBV20-1
length: 14
D: NA
J: TRBJ2-1
CDR3: CSARDLQGYNEQFF
DNA: TGCAGTGCTAGAGATTTACAGGGCTACAATGAGCAGTTCTTC

size: many
V: TRBV6-2/TRBV6-3
length: 15
D: TRBD2
J: TRBJ2-7
CDR3: CASSYPAGGLDEQYF
DNA: TGTGCCAGCAGTTACCCAGCGGGGGGGCTCGACGAGCAGTACTTC

size: many
V: TRBV3-1
length: 14
D: NA
J: TRBJ1-6
CDR3: CASSQDAGNSPLHF
DNA: TGTGCCAGCAGCCAAGATGCCGGTAATTCACCCCTCCACTTT

size: NA
V: TRBV27
length: 13
D: NA
J: TRBJ1-1
CDR3: CASSLVGPTEAFF
DNA: TGTGCCAGCAGTTTAGTGGGGCCCACTGAAGCTTTCTTT

size: NA
V: TRBV10-3
length: 14
D: NA
J: TRBJ2-2
CDR3: CAISEDKNTGELFF
DNA: TGTGCCATCAGTGAGGACAAGAACACCGGGGAGCTGTTTTTT

size: NA
V: TRBV28
length: 14
D: NA
J: TRBJ2-7
CDR3: CASSLPGFYDEQYF
DNA: TGTGCCAGCAGTTTACCCGGATTCTACGACGAGCAGTACTTC

size: few
V: TRBV12-3/TRBV12-4
length: 15
D: TRBD1
J: TRBJ1-4
CDR3: CASRLRTGGGEKLFF
DNA: TGTGCCAGCAGATTACGGACAGGGGGAGGGGAAAAACTGTTTTTT

size: many
V: TRBV20-1
length: 19
D: TRBD2
J: TRBJ2-3
CDR3: CSARDWGAAGGRSTDTQYF
DNA: TGCAGTGCTAGAGATTGGGGAGCAGCGGGAGGTCGGAGCACAGATACGCAGTATTTT

size: many
V: TRBV23-1
length: 18
D: TRBD1
J: TRBJ2-2
CDR3: CASSPPWTGLAQRGELFF
DNA: TGCGCCAGCAGTCCTCCTTGGACAGGCTTAGCACAGAGAGGGGAGCTGTTTTTT

size: NA
V: TRBV29-1
length: 15
D: NA
J: TRBJ2-1
CDR3: CSVEDWRGGSNEQFF
DNA: TGCAGCGTTGAAGATTGGCGCGGGGGCTCCAATGAGCAGTTCTTC

size: NA
V: TRBV28
length: 14
D: TRBD1
J: TRBJ1-1
CDR3: CASRNPGQGGEAFF
DNA: TGTGCCAGCAGGAATCCGGGACAGGGCGGTGAAGCTTTCTTT

size: many
V: TRBV7-9
length: 15
D: TRBD2
J: TRBJ2-3
CDR3: CASSPEREVADTQYF
DNA: TGTGCCAGCAGCCCTGAGCGGGAGGTGGCGGATACGCAGTATTTT

size: once
V: TRBV28
length: 14
D: NA
J: TRBJ2-1
CDR3: CASSPSWQGNEQFF
DNA: TGTGCCAGCAGTCCCAGTTGGCAGGGCAATGAGCAGTTCTTC

size: NA
V: TRBV4-3
length: 13
D: NA
J: TRBJ2-3
CDR3: CASSQEALYTQYF
DNA: TGCGCCAGCAGCCAAGAAGCTCTTTATACGCAGTATTTT

size: many
V: TRBV9
length: 14
D: NA
J: TRBJ2-7
CDR3: CASSVADSSYEQYF
DNA: TGTGCCAGCAGCGTAGCTGACTCGTCCTACGAGCAGTACTTC

size: few
V: TRBV5-6
length: 13
D: NA
J: TRBJ2-1
CDR3: CASSRGDYNEQFF
DNA: TGTGCCAGCAGCAGAGGGGACTACAATGAGCAGTTCTTC

size: few
V: TRBV7-2
length: 15
D: TRBD1
J: TRBJ1-5
CDR3: CASSLGQGAGQPQHF
DNA: TGTGCCAGCAGCTTGGGACAGGGGGCAGGTCAGCCCCAGCATTTT

size: few
V: TRBV6-5
length: 15
D: NA
J: TRBJ1-1
CDR3: CASSYGSSMNTEAFF
DNA: TGTGCCAGCAGTTACGGCAGCTCAATGAACACTGAAGCTTTCTTT

size: many
V: TRBV3-2
length: 12
D: NA
J: TRBJ2-3
CDR3: CASKVGEGTQYF
DNA: NA

size: few
V: TRBV29-1
length: 14
D: TRBD1
J: TRBJ2-6
CDR3: CSVLTGAGANVLTF
DNA: TGCAGCGTTCTGACAGGGGCTGGGGCCAACGTCCTGACTTTC

size: many
V: TRBV7-2
length: 13
D: NA
J: TRBJ1-5
CDR3: CASTWGGGQPQHF
DNA: TGTGCCAGCACCTGGGGGGGTGGGCAGCCCCAGCATTTT

size: many
V: TRBV6-1
length: 14
D: NA
J: TRBJ2-2
CDR3: CASSGGVNTGELFF
DNA: TGTGCCAGCAGTGGCGGGGTTAACACCGGGGAGCTGTTTTTT

size: few
V: TRBV24-1
length: 13
D: TRBD1
J: TRBJ1-1
CDR3: CATSDDRDTEAFF
DNA: TGTGCCACCAGTGACGACAGGGACACTGAAGCTTTCTTT

size: many
V: TRBV5-1
length: 15
D: TRBD2
J: TRBJ2-1
CDR3: CASSWGNSGRDWQFF
DNA: TGCGCCAGCAGCTGGGGGAATAGCGGGAGGGACTGGCAGTTCTTC

size: many
V: TRBV20-1
length: 13
D: NA
J: TRBJ2-1
CDR3: CSAVQDRYNEQFF
DNA: TGCAGTGCTGTCCAGGACAGATACAATGAGCAGTTCTTC

size: few
V: TRBV19
length: 15
D: NA
J: TRBJ2-1
CDR3: CASSIDSSSYNEQFF
DNA: TGTGCCAGTAGTATTGACTCGAGCTCCTACAATGAGCAGTTCTTC

size: many
V: TRBV7-8
length: 14
D: NA
J: TRBJ1-4
CDR3: CASSPGHYNEKLFF
DNA: TGTGCCAGCAGCCCGGGACATTATAATGAAAAACTGTTTTTT

size: many
V: TRBV7-2
length: 15
D: NA
J: TRBJ2-7
CDR3: CASSPQGRAAYEQYF
DNA: TGTGCCAGCAGCCCCCAAGGGCGGGCAGCCTACGAGCAGTACTTC

size: many
V: TRBV5-1
length: 17
D: TRBD1
J: TRBJ2-2
CDR3: CASSLDRSRTGSGELFF
DNA: TGCGCCAGCAGCTTGGACAGGTCTCGGACAGGATCCGGGGAGCTGTTTTTT

size: few
V: TRBV6-1
length: 14
D: NA
J: TRBJ1-5
CDR3: CASSVVGRGQPQHF
DNA: TGTGCCAGCAGTGTGGTTGGTAGGGGTCAGCCCCAGCATTTT

size: once
V: TRBV5-1
length: 14
D: NA
J: TRBJ2-5
CDR3: CASSPDVGGETQYF
DNA: TGCGCCAGCAGCCCGGACGTGGGTGGCGAGACCCAGTACTTC

size: few
V: TRBV7-9
length: 18
D: NA
J: TRBJ1-1
CDR3: CASSQMPINERMNTEAFF
DNA: TGTGCCAGCAGCCAAATGCCAATTAATGAACGGATGAACACTGAAGCTTTCTTT

size: NA
V: TRBV30
length: 15
D: TRBD1
J: TRBJ1-5
CDR3: CARSATGGGNQPQHF
DNA: TGTGCCCGGAGTGCCACAGGGGGAGGCAATCAGCCCCAGCATTTT

size: many
V: TRBV28
length: 16
D: TRBD2
J: TRBJ2-7
CDR3: CASSGLAGGKGDEQYF
DNA: TGTGCCAGCAGTGGACTAGCGGGAGGGAAGGGAGACGAGCAGTACTTC

size: medium-sized
V: TRBV6-2/TRBV6-3
length: 17
D: TRBD1
J: TRBJ2-2
CDR3: CASSLHRTGANTGELFF
DNA: TGTGCCAGCAGCCTCCATCGGACAGGGGCTAACACCGGGGAGCTGTTTTTT

size: few
V: TRBV5-6
length: 16
D: TRBD1
J: TRBJ2-1
CDR3: CASSLAGTGMPNEQFF
DNA: TGTGCCAGCAGCTTGGCCGGGACAGGGATGCCCAATGAGCAGTTCTTC

size: many
V: TRBV6-2/TRBV6-3
length: 16
D: NA
J: TRBJ2-4
CDR3: CASTTGRLLAKNIQYF
DNA: TGTGCCAGCACAACAGGGAGACTTCTAGCCAAAAACATTCAGTACTTC

size: NA
V: TRBV6-2/TRBV6-3
length: 14
D: NA
J: TRBJ1-1
CDR3: CASSYAGKGTEAFF
DNA: TGTGCCAGCAGTTACGCGGGGAAGGGAACTGAAGCTTTCTTT

size: NA
V: TRBV27
length: 14
D: NA
J: TRBJ2-1
CDR3: CASSFLPVYNEQFF
DNA: TGTGCCAGCAGTTTTCTACCCGTATACAATGAGCAGTTCTTC

size: many
V: TRBV4-2
length: 14
D: NA
J: TRBJ2-7
CDR3: CASSQIQGTYEQYF
DNA: TGTGCCAGCAGCCAGATTCAGGGAACCTACGAGCAGTACTTC

size: few
V: TRBV30
length: 13
D: NA
J: TRBJ1-2
CDR3: CAWSVGSGDGYTF
DNA: TGTGCCTGGAGTGTTGGTTCGGGCGATGGCTACACCTTC

size: NA
V: TRBV7-6
length: 16
D: NA
J: TRBJ2-3
CDR3: CASSLGTAGSTDTQYF
DNA: TGTGCCAGCAGCTTAGGTACGGCGGGGTCCACAGATACGCAGTATTTT

size: many
V: TRBV6-1
length: 14
D: NA
J: TRBJ1-2
CDR3: CASSPYDGNYGYTF
DNA: TGTGCCAGCAGTCCCTACGACGGAAACTATGGCTACACCTTC

size: many
V: TRBV6-5
length: 13
D: NA
J: TRBJ1-1
CDR3: CASRTSMNTEAFF
DNA: TGTGCCAGCAGAACAAGCATGAACACTGAAGCTTTCTTT

size: NA
V: TRBV5-1
length: 12
D: NA
J: TRBJ2-1
CDR3: CASSLLVDEQFF
DNA: TGCGCCAGCAGCTTATTAGTCGATGAGCAGTTCTTC

size: NA
V: TRBV25-1
length: 11
D: NA
J: TRBJ2-7
CDR3: CASSVLYGQYF
DNA: TGTGCCAGCAGTGTACTTTACGGGCAGTACTTC

size: few
V: TRBV6-5
length: 16
D: NA
J: TRBJ1-2
CDR3: CASSYSGRLPNYGYTF
DNA: TGTGCCAGCAGTTACTCCGGGCGGCTTCCTAACTATGGCTACACCTTC

size: few
V: TRBV7-2
length: 14
D: TRBD2
J: TRBJ2-7
CDR3: CASSLVGGGNEQYF
DNA: TGTGCCAGCAGCTTAGTTGGCGGGGGAAATGAGCAGTACTTC

size: NA
V: TRBV6-5
length: 16
D: NA
J: TRBJ1-1
CDR3: CASSYSIRSARKKAFF
DNA: TGTGCCAGCAGTTACTCGATCCGGTCCGCGCGGAAAAAAGCTTTCTTT

size: NA
V: TRBV29-1
length: 12
D: NA
J: TRBJ2-5
CDR3: CSVRLVGETQYF
DNA: TGCAGCGTTCGACTAGTCGGCGAGACCCAGTACTTC

size: many
V: TRBV2
length: 14
D: TRBD2
J: TRBJ2-1
CDR3: CASRAGLAGGEQFF
DNA: TGTGCCAGCAGAGCGGGACTAGCGGGTGGTGAGCAGTTCTTC

size: many
V: TRBV12-3/TRBV12-4
length: 16
D: NA
J: TRBJ1-3
CDR3: CASSWGRSLNGNTIYF
DNA: TGTGCCAGCAGTTGGGGGAGATCATTAAATGGAAACACCATATATTTT

size: many
V: TRBV2
length: 16
D: TRBD1
J: TRBJ1-1
CDR3: CASRRLVQGAGTEAFF
DNA: TGTGCCAGCAGGCGTCTCGTCCAGGGGGCCGGCACTGAAGCTTTCTTT

size: many
V: TRBV6-5
length: 15
D: TRBD1
J: TRBJ1-5
CDR3: CASGRTGTGNQPQHF
DNA: TGTGCCAGCGGGCGGACAGGGACTGGAAATCAGCCCCAGCATTTT